The source of this TCR beta chain is a study of cytomegalovirus exposure and HLA in healthy donors. This clone was found once. A multiplex PCR was run with 60 Vbeta primers and 13 Jbeta primers. Here immunoSEQ multiplex PCR was the method, and the copy in TCRdb shows in-frame clones only, minus some. The data show about 150,000 clones, with more than 75% seen just once and less than 2.5% held by the top ten. There are 14 residues in the CDR3. The germline V gene encodes CDR1 KGHSH and CDR2 LQKENI. Losses at the gene ends were 2 bases for V and 7 bases for J; bases not matched to a gene: 7. The sequence was collected from a woman aged 18-35 years in good health and CMV-seronegative. V gene TRBV18 combines with J gene TRBJ1-2; TRBD1 matches at 7 bases. Sequencing was performed on PBMCs. This CDR3 reads CASSPGRRGSGYTF. CDR3 DNA: TGTGCCAGCTCACCAGGGCGCAGGGGGTCTGGCTACACCTTC.